Included here is one T cell receptor (beta chain) sequence, with context. V lost 1 base to trimming and J lost 10 bases; unmatched junction nucleotides: 10. The CDR3 has 16 residues. From germline, CDR1 is SEHNR and CDR2 FQNEAQ (reference sequence). Sequencing was performed with immunoSEQ multiplex PCR; in TCRdb, only in-frame clones are kept and a portion is missing. There are approximately 140,000 clones in the sample; about nine tenths occur only once, and over 4% lies in the top ten. This record belongs to a study of blood T cell repertoires in COVID-19. The wider study: The United States, Italy and Spain were the sources of the acute and convalescent COVID-19 samples.

Participants had their cohort set by participant-reported clinical history. The sequence derives from a woman in her 40s who had been exposed to COVID-19. Material: PBMCs or T cells enriched from blood (not recorded which). The V call is TRBV7-9, the J call TRBJ2-1; TRBD2 aligns across 10 bases. CDR3 region: CASSLVVSLAGDEQFF. In DNA, the CDR3 is TGTGCCAGCAGCTTAGTGGTGTCGCTAGCGGGAGACGAGCAGTTCTTC.